Shown below are 13 T cell receptor beta chains from a single sample sequenced in a study of blood T cell repertoires in COVID-19. Method: immunoSEQ multiplex PCR; TCRdb's copy keeps in-frame clones and lacks some. The sample holds about 330,000 clones, almost 85% seen once. Sequencing was performed on peripheral blood. Receptors were obtained from a human donor in a cohort sampled during active COVID-19.

The V gene is TRBV7-3, the J gene TRBJ2-1; 16 bases align to TRBD2. V shed 5 bases, J shed 8 bases, and the junction held 6 bases outside the gene matches. Germline V gene lookup returns CDR1 SGHTA and CDR2 FQGTGA. The CDR3 has 16 amino acids. DNA for the CDR3: TGTGCCAGCAGCCAAGGGACTAGCGGGGGGGAGGATGAGCAGTTCTTC. Protein product: CASSQGTSGGEDEQFF.

The V and J genes are TRBV7-6 and TRBJ2-7, with 10 bases that match TRBD2. V gave up 5 bases and J gave up 4 bases; unmatched junction bases: 8. The CDR3 consists of 15 residues. The V gene's germline CDR1 is SGHVS and CDR2 FNYEAQ. CDR3 sequence: CASSPSGGAGYEQYF. The CDR3 nucleotides are TGTGCCAGCAGCCCGAGCGGGGGGGCCGGGTACGAGCAGTACTTC.

The gene calls are TRBV11-2 and TRBJ2-1, with no clear D. Germline loops: CDR1 SGHAT, CDR2 FQNNGV. The germline V and J ends were trimmed by 5 bases and 5 bases, with 7 bases remaining between them. This CDR3 has 12 amino acids. The CDR3 coding sequence is TGTGCCAGCAGCCCGGGTGACAATGAGCAGTTCTTC. Its translation: CASSPGDNEQFF. Based on the CDR3 plus reference TRBV11-2 and TRBJ2-1, the full variable domain is EAGVAQSPRYKIIEKRQSVAFWCNPISGHATLYWYQQILGQGPKLLIQFQNNGVVDDSQLPKDRFSAERLKGVDSTLKIQPAKLEDSAVYLCASSPGDNEQFFGPGTRLTVL.

The chain carries TRBV7-8 and TRBJ2-5, with TRBD2 identical over 7 bases. Germline CDR1 SGHVS, CDR2 FQNEAQ. There are 17 residues in the CDR3. V shed 2 bases and J 1 base; nucleotides not matched to a gene: 10. The CDR3 here is CASSLLEARGSQETQYF. CDR3 nucleotide sequence: TGTGCCAGCAGCTTATTGGAAGCGCGGGGGTCCCAAGAGACCCAGTACTTC.

The V call is TRBV6-1, the J call TRBJ1-3; D not certain. With 2 bases removed from V and 5 bases from J, the gap between germline ends came to 7 bases. Per germline, CDR1 MNHNS and CDR2 SASEGT. The CDR3 totals 13 residues. The CDR3 loop reads CASSETGRNTIYF. DNA of the CDR3: TGTGCCAGCAGTGAAACCGGTCGAAACACCATATATTTT.

This chain joins TRBV19 and TRBJ2-3; weak D call: TRBD2 (6 bases). With 3 bases removed from V and 1 base from J, the gap between germline ends came to 11 bases. Germline values: CDR1 LNHDA, CDR2 SQIVND (reference sequence). The CDR3 is 15 amino acids. CDR3 sequence: CASSILAFGTDTQYF. In nucleotides, the CDR3 is TGTGCCAGTAGTATTCTAGCGTTTGGCACAGATACGCAGTATTTT.

The CDR3 is CASSLITGYTEAFF. CDR3 in DNA: TGTGCCAGCAGTTTAATCACAGGGTACACTGAAGCTTTCTTT. The V and J genes are TRBV27 and TRBJ1-1; TRBD1 is a possible D gene (6 bases). Germline lookup yields CDR1 MNHEY and CDR2 SMNVEV (reference sequence). The CDR3 is 14 residues long. V lost 2 bases and J lost 3, with 10 bases in between.

CDR3 protein: CASSYVEFNYGYTF. The CDR3 nucleotides read TGTGCCAGCAGTTACGTAGAATTTAACTATGGCTACACCTTC. This sequence joins TRBV6-6 and TRBJ1-2; D is ambiguous. This CDR3 is built from 14 residues. Germline V lookup: CDR1 MNHNY, CDR2 SVGAGI (reference sequence). Deletions cut 2 bases from V and 1 base from J, with 8 bases between.

The V call is TRBV10-2, the J call TRBJ2-5, with 8 bases identical to TRBD1. Per the germline V gene, CDR1 is WSHSY and CDR2 is SAAADI. The CDR3 is 14 amino acids. J was trimmed by 3 bases and V by 3 bases; bases with no gene match: 3. Here the CDR3 reads CASSDPTGEETQYF. As DNA, the CDR3 is TGCGCCAGCAGTGACCCGACAGGGGAAGAGACCCAGTACTTC.

This rearrangement joins TRBV7-3 to TRBJ2-1, with D possibly matching TRBD2 (5 bases). CDR1 is SGHTA and CDR2 is FQGTGA in the germline V gene. The CDR3 has 13 amino acids. Trimming removed 6 bases at V and 3 bases at J, with 9 bases between. The DNA for the CDR3 is TGTGCCAGCAGGGCCGGGGACTACAATGAGCAGTTCTTC. This translates into CASRAGDYNEQFF.

The V gene is TRBV5-5, the J gene TRBJ1-3, with D tentatively TRBD1 (6 bases). CDR1 is SGHKS, CDR2 YYEKEE, per germline (reference sequence). V shed 4 bases and J shed 2 bases, with 16 bases lying between them. The CDR3 spans 16 residues. The CDR3 here is CASSDYRARTGNTIYF. DNA for the CDR3: TGTGCCAGCAGCGACTACAGGGCTAGAACTGGAAACACCATATATTTT.

V and J are TRBV25-1 and TRBJ1-1; TRBD1 is a possible D gene (5 bases). V was trimmed by 8 bases and J by 0 bases, leaving 13 bases between them. Germline CDR1 is MGHDK and CDR2 is SYGVNS. CDR3 length: 14 residues. CDR3 protein: CASSGGAMNTEAFF. The CDR3 bases are TGTGCCAGCTCTGGTGGGGCTATGAACACTGAAGCTTTCTTT. Using reference TRBV25-1 and TRBJ1-1 for the parts outside the CDR3, the full variable domain is EADIYQTPRYLVIGTGKKITLECSQTMGHDKMYWYQQDPGMELHLIHYSYGVNSTEKGDLSSESTVSRIRTEHFPLTLESARPSHTSQYLCASSGGAMNTEAFFGQGTRLTVV.

The chain couples TRBV6-5 to TRBJ1-5; TRBD1 might be the D (6 bases). The V gene's germline CDR1 is MNHEY and CDR2 SVGAGI. V was cut by 6 bases and J by 2 bases, with 14 bases left in between. The CDR3 has 15 residues. The CDR3 DNA reads TGTGCCAGCAGAAAACAGGGTTTGGGCAATCAGCCCCAGCATTTT. This gives the protein CASRKQGLGNQPQHF.